The entry below gives a single T cell receptor beta chain sequence along with its context. These data come from a study of blood T cell repertoires in COVID-19. The authors' processing: Counts of nucleated cells, estimated from reference gene primer amplification, were obtained. TCRdb's copy holds only in-frame clones and misses some; the assay was immunoSEQ multiplex PCR. The V and J calls and the clone size are those of that table, but D and trimming were determined from the DNA. The sample has hundreds of thousands of clones, approximately 88% seen once; the top ten hold roughly 7.4%. Seattle patients were enrolled while actively infected and followed longitudinally. The source is a woman aged 50 to 65 with COVID-19, enrolled during active disease. Sequenced sample: peripheral blood.

The CDR3 spells CAWIPRQGPVYGYTF. Written as DNA, the CDR3 is TGTGCCTGGATCCCCCGACAGGGCCCTGTCTATGGCTACACCTTC. V is TRBV30 and J is TRBJ1-2, with 7 bases matching TRBD1. The V and J ends lost 4 bases and 4 bases, in that order; junction bases with no gene match: 12. From germline, CDR1 is GTSNPN and CDR2 SVGIG (reference sequence). This CDR3 is built from 15 residues.